The entry below gives a single TCR beta chain sequence along with its context. The antigen is unknown. MiXCR was run by TCRdb on the 5' RACE reads, yielding one entry per CDR3 protein. The table has tens of thousands of distinct CDR3 sequences, 6% to 9.5% seen once. Between the trimmed V and J ends, which lost 6 bases and 5 bases, there was a span of 19 bases. The CDR3 runs 15 residues. From germline, CDR1 is MNHEY and CDR2 SVGEGT. This sample was taken from a study of T-cell memory formation after mild COVID-19. Study findings and constraints: Clones shrinking from day 15 to 85 showed even CD4/CD8 mixes; later expanders tilted CD4+. CD4+ contracting clones lay mainly in CM and EM, CD8+ ones in EMRA.

The specimen was PBMCs or a T cell subset sorted from them (not recorded which). The chain couples TRBV6-2 or TRBV6-3 to TRBJ2-5, with a possible D match to TRBD2 (6 bases). The clonotype originates from a man in his late teens or twenties who had mild COVID-19 (a few samples of this study predate the infection). Cell type and time point are not known. In DNA, the CDR3 is TGTGCCAGCAGCCCCGGACCGACTAGGACGGAGACCCAGTACTTC. The encoded protein is CASSPGPTRTETQYF.